In its sample, the clone carrying this T cell receptor (beta chain) was seen many times. Its antigen is unknown. The data are from a study of regulatory T cells in long-lasting Graves disease. Points from the study as a whole: Newly diagnosed disease favored TRBV20-1 and TRBJ2-1 over persistent disease. Thyroid tissue was not sampled; only peripheral blood was.

Regarding time point: newly diagnosed GD, antithyroid drugs for less than 3 months. The authors made the TCR library using RNA they extracted from PBMCs. The CDR3 has 13 residues. The V and J ends lost 4 bases and 4 bases respectively, with 11 bases between them. Germline V gives CDR1 WNHNN, CDR2 SYGVQD (reference sequence). Relying on iRepertoire HTBI primers and Arm-PCR of CDR3 regions, the team built TCR beta libraries. TCRdb passed the multiplex PCR reads through MiXCR, listing each CDR3 protein once. The sample lists about 470,000 distinct CDR3 sequences, around 15% occurring once. The same sample was also used in a study of T cells in Graves' hyperthyroidism and ophthalmopathy. From that study: The primer set for the first-round RT-PCR of the TCR CDR3 was HTBI. Median prediction lead before ophthalmopathy onset was 5.5 to 7 months with the model.

The sample consisted of peripheral blood mononuclear cells (PBMCs), taken at new diagnosis, from a patient treated with antithyroid drugs. This clonotype originated in a middle-aged man with Graves disease. The gene calls are TRBV10-1 and TRBJ2-7; the D is unclear. The CDR3 here is CASSAVGLYEQYF. The CDR3 coding sequence is TGCGCCAGCAGTGCGGTCGGTCTTTACGAGCAGTACTTC.